These T cell receptor beta chains were read from a single sample in a study of cytomegalovirus exposure and HLA in healthy donors. Some clones are missing from TCRdb's copy, which holds only in-frame ones; the method was immunoSEQ multiplex PCR. The sample shows 65,000 to 70,000 clones, approximately 72% of them seen only once. The source material was PBMCs. The source is a woman in her twenties or thirties in good health and CMV-seronegative. Both conserved end residues are part of each CDR3. A D gene is named only where the DNA matches it firmly. Size values are once, few and many counts, or a class for expanded clones, and some rows have none.

>TRBV15|-|-|14|TRBJ2-7
TGTGCCACCAGCAGAGAGGAGGGGCACTACGAGCAGTACTTC
CATSREEGHYEQYF
>TRBV7-2|few|-|13|TRBJ1-2
TGTGCCAGCAGCTTAGGTGCAGGGAATGGCTACACCTTC
CASSLGAGNGYTF
>TRBV5-1|few|TRBD2|16|TRBJ2-1
TGCGCCAGCAGCGCCATAGCGGGGGGTGTTACCAATGAGCAGTTCTTC
CASSAIAGGVTNEQFF
>TRBV9|-|TRBD2|19|TRBJ2-5
TGTGCCAGCAGCACAGAGGTGACTAGCGGGGGGGGCCGGCAAGAGACCCAGTACTTC
CASSTEVTSGGGRQETQYF
>TRBV7-9|once|-|16|TRBJ1-5
TGTGCCAGCAGCCTAAGTAGGGGAACGAGCAATCAGCCCCAGCATTTT
CASSLSRGTSNQPQHF
>TRBV19|-|TRBD1|16|TRBJ1-1
TGTGCCAGGCCGGACAGGGGAAGAGGTGAGAACACTGAAGCTTTCTTT
CARPDRGRGENTEAFF
>TRBV28|-|-|16|TRBJ2-7
TGTGCCAGCAGTTCCCCACGGGGAGAAGGGCGTTACGAGCAGTACTTC
CASSSPRGEGRYEQYF
>TRBV5-1|-|TRBD1|19|TRBJ1-2
TGCGCCAGCAGCTTGGATATTCCCGGACAGGGGGATTCCAACTATGGCTACACCTTC
CASSLDIPGQGDSNYGYTF
>TRBV5-1|-|TRBD2|15|TRBJ2-5
TGCGCCAGCAGCTTTGGCGGGGGTCCCCAAGAGACCCAGTACTTC
CASSFGGGPQETQYF
>TRBV19|few|-|11|TRBJ1-4
TGTGCCGGGAGCAGGGGTGAAAAACTGTTTTTT
CAGSRGEKLFF
>TRBV9|once|-|18|TRBJ2-2
TGTGCCAGCAGCGTAGGCCAGGGGCCTGCCATGATCACCGGGGAGCTGTTTTTT
CASSVGQGPAMITGELFF
>TRBV28|-|-|12|TRBJ2-7
TGTGCCAGCAGTTTGAGAGTTTTCGAGCAGTACTTC
CASSLRVFEQYF
>TRBV11-1|-|-|15|TRBJ2-1
TGTGCCAGCAGCTTAGCGGGGGCTCCCCTCGGTGAGCAGTTCTTC
CASSLAGAPLGEQFF
>TRBV30|-|-|14|TRBJ1-5
TGTGCCTGCACCTCCGGGGGGGAGGTACAGCCCCAGCATTTT
CACTSGGEVQPQHF
>TRBV4-1|-|-|16|TRBJ1-5
TGCGCCAGCAGCCCCCACGGCAGGGTGGTTTATCAGCCCCAGCATTTT
CASSPHGRVVYQPQHF
>TRBV4-2|-|-|15|TRBJ2-1
TGTGCCAGCAGCCCAGACGGGGGAAACGACAATGAGCAGTTCTTC
CASSPDGGNDNEQFF
>TRBV27|-|-|14|TRBJ1-2
TGTGCCAGCAGTCCCGGGGGGAACCTCTATGGCTACACCTTC
CASSPGGNLYGYTF
>TRBV5-1|once|-|13|TRBJ1-4
TGCGCCAGCAGCCAGGGTCTAGGGGAAAAACTGTTTTTT
CASSQGLGEKLFF
>TRBV9|-|-|14|TRBJ2-4
TGTGCCAGCAGCTTCACTAGAGACCGGGACATTCAGTACTTC
CASSFTRDRDIQYF
>TRBV9|-|-|15|TRBJ1-5
TGTGCCAGCAGCGTAGGCCAGGGCGGCAATCAGCCCCAGCATTTT
CASSVGQGGNQPQHF
>TRBV7-9|-|-|12|TRBJ1-5
TGTGCCAGCAATTCACAGGATCAGCCCCAGCATTTT
CASNSQDQPQHF
>TRBV25-1|few|-|14|TRBJ2-3
TGTGCCAGCACCTGGACCGGGGTAGTTGATACGCAGTATTTT
CASTWTGVVDTQYF
>TRBV7-8|-|TRBD1|16|TRBJ2-5
TGTGCCAGCAGCTACCGGGACAGGGGGAACCAAGAGACCCAGTACTTC
CASSYRDRGNQETQYF
>TRBV2|-|TRBD1|16|TRBJ1-6
TGTGCCAGCAGGGGCCCAGGACAGGGAAGAAATTCACCCCTCCACTTT
CASRGPGQGRNSPLHF
>TRBV15|-|TRBD1|14|TRBJ1-1
TGTGCCACTTCAACAGGGGTCATGAACACTGAAGCTTTCTTT
CATSTGVMNTEAFF
>TRBV5-6|few|-|13|TRBJ2-7
TGTGCCAGCAGCGGACTTAAGAGGCGCGAGCAGTACTTC
CASSGLKRREQYF
>TRBV4-2|-|-|15|TRBJ1-5
TGTGCCAGCAGCCAAGAGCGGGGCTTTAATCAGCCCCAGCATTTT
CASSQERGFNQPQHF
>TRBV2|few|-|12|TRBJ1-1
TGTGCCGCCGAGACGGGGAACACTGAAGCTTTCTTT
CAAETGNTEAFF
>TRBV6-1|-|-|13|TRBJ1-2
TGTGCCAGCAGTCCGGCAGGGGTGGATGGCTACACCTTC
CASSPAGVDGYTF
>TRBV6-5|-|TRBD1|13|TRBJ2-3
TGTGCCAGCAGCCCCACAAGGGGGCATACGCAGTATTTT
CASSPTRGHTQYF
>TRBV4-3|-|TRBD1|16|TRBJ2-7
TGCGCCAGCAGCCAAGATTGGGGACAGGGTGTAGACGAGCAGTACTTC
CASSQDWGQGVDEQYF
>TRBV7-3|-|-|15|TRBJ1-1
TGTGCCAGCAGCTTAAGAAACGGAGGGAACACTGAAGCTTTCTTT
CASSLRNGGNTEAFF
>TRBV30|once|TRBD2|17|TRBJ2-1
TGTGCCTGGAGTGGACTAGCGGGGGGACTCTCCTACAATGAGCAGTTCTTC
CAWSGLAGGLSYNEQFF
>TRBV5-1|few|TRBD1|15|TRBJ1-3
TGCGCCAGCAGCTCGAGGACAGGGTCTGGAAACACCATATATTTT
CASSSRTGSGNTIYF
>TRBV5-1|-|TRBD2|15|TRBJ2-3
TGCGCCAGCAGCTTGGGCTCGGGGGGGATAGATACGCAGTATTTT
CASSLGSGGIDTQYF
>TRBV4-2|-|-|17|TRBJ1-2
TGTGCCAGCAGCCAAGGAAACCCCAGGGGAGGGGACTATGGCTACACCTTC
CASSQGNPRGGDYGYTF
>TRBV4-1|once|-|14|TRBJ1-5
TGCGCCAGCAAGCCCGATTTTGAGCATCAGCCCCAGCATTTT
CASKPDFEHQPQHF
>TRBV29-1|-|-|12|TRBJ1-5
TGCAGCGTTGAAGCCAGAGGGCAGCCCCAGCATTTT
CSVEARGQPQHF
>TRBV7-6|-|-|16|TRBJ2-7
TGTGCCAGCAGCTTAGGTGATAGGACACTCACCTACGAGCAGTACTTC
CASSLGDRTLTYEQYF
>TRBV6-5|-|TRBD1|14|TRBJ1-1
TGTGCCAGCAGCTTCAGGGGGCGAGGGACTGAAGCTTTCTTT
CASSFRGRGTEAFF
>TRBV2|-|-|14|TRBJ1-1
TGTGCCAGCAGGCCACGGGGAGAGAACACTGAAGCTTTCTTT
CASRPRGENTEAFF
>TRBV29-1|-|TRBD1|15|TRBJ2-7
TGCAGCGTGCGTTCCGGGACAGGAGCCTCCTACGAGCAGTACTTC
CSVRSGTGASYEQYF
>TRBV7-7|-|-|15|TRBJ2-2
TGTGCTAGCAGCTTAGAAGGGGTTGGCACCGGGGAGCTGTTTTTT
CASSLEGVGTGELFF
>TRBV9|-|-|14|TRBJ2-5
TGTGCCAGCACCCCAGGCCCAGCGGGAGAGACCCAGTACTTC
CASTPGPAGETQYF
>TRBV7-9|-|-|17|TRBJ1-1
TGTGCCAGCAGCTGGGGCCCTCCGACAGGCATGAACACTGAAGCTTTCTTT
CASSWGPPTGMNTEAFF
>TRBV4-3|-|TRBD1|13|TRBJ1-2
TGCGCCAGCAGCCAACGACAGGGTGACGGCTACACCTTC
CASSQRQGDGYTF
>TRBV9|many|-|13|TRBJ2-5
TGTGCCAGCAGCGGAGACTTCTGGGAGACCCAGTACTTC
CASSGDFWETQYF
>TRBV6-1|few|-|12|TRBJ1-5
TGTGCCAGCAGTGAGCGGGTGGAGCCCCAGCATTTT
CASSERVEPQHF
>TRBV18|few|TRBD1|14|TRBJ1-5
TGTGCCAGCTCTCCCGACAGGGGCAATCAGCCCCAGCATTTT
CASSPDRGNQPQHF